This T cell receptor beta chain was documented in a study of blood T cells in healthy people across ages (dated by TCRdb to about 2015). In the study overall: In model experiments, template switching captured about one uniquely barcoded TCR beta cDNA molecule for every two T cells. Using deep sequencing normalized with unique cDNA molecular identifiers, the study measured how TCR beta repertoire diversity changes with age. For two donors (one aged 18 to 30 and one aged 80 or older), the study analyzed two additional independent replicas of 1 million unique cDNA reads from the same blood draw. The donors were split into four age groups: young (average 16 years), middle-aged (more than 35), aged (about 62) and long-lived (under 85). To avoid experimental bias, donors of different ages were distributed randomly across sequencing lanes. The paper's findings and limits, for the study overall: Because donor CMV infection status was unknown, age-related changes in expanded clonotypes were potentially confounded. Conclusive comparison of naive and antigen-experienced compartments was prevented by the profiling of bulk unsorted PBMCs. Compared with the aged group, more naive CD4+ T cells, fewer expanded clones and increased TCR diversity were shown by the long-lived group, suggesting age selection. As age increased, observed TCR beta diversity per million T cells dropped in a roughly linear way, and a significant reduction was already evident by age about 40. There was a strong correlation between observed TCR beta diversity and the percentage of naive T cells measured by flow cytometry. Estimates of total diversity based on one million sequenced T cells were considered lower bounds and underestimates.

The method was 5' RACE. Instrument on record: Illumina HiSeq 2500. A second PCR of roughly 6 to 11 cycles was run with a J-beta primer mix and a sample-barcoded 5' primer. A unique molecular identifier was introduced onto each TCR beta cDNA molecule by a template-switch 5' adaptor carrying 12 random nucleotides. Each sample yielded at least 2.5 million CDR3-containing paired-end reads. All of the RNA was converted into first-strand cDNA using the Mint cDNA synthesis kit, with a TRBC-specific oligonucleotide serving as the primer. Following uracil-DNA glycosylase treatment, all cDNA underwent a first 18-cycle PCR with the universal primers M1SS and BC2_uni_R. In the source study's methods: For normalization, 1 million high-quality reads were randomly selected from each sample, with every read carrying a distinct molecular identifier. Reads sharing molecular identifiers were discarded rather than binned into consensus sequences. CDR3 identification, clonotype clustering and error correction used MiTCR with a Q25 quality threshold and the strictest error-elimination algorithm. A nonparametric unseen species model with Euler transformation was used to estimate a lower bound on total TCR beta diversity. TCRdb trimmed public reads at Q25 via fastp, called clones via MiXCR and kept in-frame beta chains. Rows with a matching CDR3 protein are joined into one entry that keeps the most common DNA and genes. These V and J calls originate from TCRdb's pipeline instead of the authors' own analysis. The sample has about 580,000 distinct CDR3 sequences on record, more than 45% of them singletons. Roughly 24% of the sample is in the top ten clones.

Points on this clonotype: The antigen this receptor binds is unknown. One base away there is no much larger clone; base qualities are not given.

Donors were under 40 systemically healthy Caucasian individuals from Russia aged about 6 to 100 years. Approximately 11 milliliters of peripheral blood were drawn from each donor into EDTA-treated Vacutainer tubes. Ficoll-Paque density-gradient centrifugation was used to isolate PBMCs, with at least 6 million obtained per sample. Total RNA was extracted from PBMCs with Trizol reagent, with at least 5 micrograms obtained per sample. Naive CD45RAhigh/CD27high T cell percentages were measured by flow cytometry on a PBMC aliquot from every donor. Input material: blood. The sequence derives from a man older than 75 in good health.

At the DNA level, the sequence is TGCGCCAGCAGCCAAGATGGTAAAGGGAGTCCCTACGAGCAGTACTTC. Its translation is CASSQDGKGSPYEQYF. The sequence is built from TRBV4-3 and TRBJ2-7; the D region possibly corresponds to TRBD2 (5 bases align). V sheds 0 bases and J sheds 2 bases, leaving 14 bases between their ends. From cysteine to phenylalanine, the CDR3 is 16 amino acids long. The kept DNA is CDR3 alone, 48 bases in frame from the first base. CDR1 is given as LGHNA and CDR2 as YSLEER, both from the germline V gene.